The clone carrying this T cell receptor (beta chain) was recorded a few times. Its antigen is not known. Germline V gene lookup returns CDR1 MGHDK and CDR2 SYGVNS. The CDR3 covers 13 residues. V lost 3 bases to trimming and J lost 5 bases, with 10 bases between them. PCR used 60 Vbeta primers and 13 Jbeta primers. Repertoires were generated with immunoSEQ multiplex PCR, while TCRdb's copy carries only in-frame clones and drops some. Altogether about 45,000 clones are present, approximately 47% being singletons, with the ten largest covering around 5.8%. The data were taken from a study of cytomegalovirus exposure and HLA in healthy donors. Notes on the study in general: Per a prior analysis, the majority of TCR beta V segments were productive roughly 90% or roughly 30% of the time. The study designated over 150 TCR beta chains cytomegalovirus-associated.

Healthy people donating bone marrow made up the donors. V and J are TRBV25-1 and TRBJ2-5; D unresolved. This receptor was identified in a man aged 60-69 years in good health and CMV-seronegative. The specimen sequenced was PBMCs. The DNA for the CDR3 is TGTGCCAGCAGTGATCCCTTTCCGGAGACCCAGTACTTC. Protein product: CASSDPFPETQYF.